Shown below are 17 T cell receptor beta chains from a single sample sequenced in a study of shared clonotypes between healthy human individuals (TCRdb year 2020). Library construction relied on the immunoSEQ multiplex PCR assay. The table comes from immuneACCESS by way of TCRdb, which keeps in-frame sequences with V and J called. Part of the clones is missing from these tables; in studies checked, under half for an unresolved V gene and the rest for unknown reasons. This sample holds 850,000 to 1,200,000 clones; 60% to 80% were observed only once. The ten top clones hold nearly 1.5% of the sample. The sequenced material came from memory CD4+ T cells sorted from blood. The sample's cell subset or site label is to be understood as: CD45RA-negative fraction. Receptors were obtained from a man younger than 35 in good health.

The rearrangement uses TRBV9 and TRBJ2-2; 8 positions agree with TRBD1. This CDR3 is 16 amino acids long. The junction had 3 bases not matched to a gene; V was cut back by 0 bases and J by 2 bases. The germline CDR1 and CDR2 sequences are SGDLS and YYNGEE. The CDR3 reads CASSVVAGGNTGELFF. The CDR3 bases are TGTGCCAGCAGCGTAGTGGCAGGGGGCAACACCGGGGAGCTGTTTTTT.

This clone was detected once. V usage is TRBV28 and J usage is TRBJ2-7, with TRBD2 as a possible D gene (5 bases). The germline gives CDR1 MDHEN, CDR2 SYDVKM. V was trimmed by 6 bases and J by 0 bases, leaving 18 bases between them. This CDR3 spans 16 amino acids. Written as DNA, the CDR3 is TGTGCCAGCAGGCCTTCGAGGCACGGACTCTCCTACGAGCAGTACTTC. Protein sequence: CASRPSRHGLSYEQYF.

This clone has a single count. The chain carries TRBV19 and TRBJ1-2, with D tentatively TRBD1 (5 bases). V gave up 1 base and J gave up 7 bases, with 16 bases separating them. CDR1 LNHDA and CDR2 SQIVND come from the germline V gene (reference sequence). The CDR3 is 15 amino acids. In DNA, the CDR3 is TGTGCCAGTAGTATAGGCCTGGGCAGGGCTGGTGGCTACACCTTC. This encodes CASSIGLGRAGGYTF.

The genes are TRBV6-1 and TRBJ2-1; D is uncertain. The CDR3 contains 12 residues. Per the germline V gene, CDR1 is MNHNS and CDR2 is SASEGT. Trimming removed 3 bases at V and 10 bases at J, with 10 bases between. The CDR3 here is CASSETRPEQFF. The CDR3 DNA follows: TGTGCCAGCAGTGAGACACGACCCGAGCAGTTCTTC.

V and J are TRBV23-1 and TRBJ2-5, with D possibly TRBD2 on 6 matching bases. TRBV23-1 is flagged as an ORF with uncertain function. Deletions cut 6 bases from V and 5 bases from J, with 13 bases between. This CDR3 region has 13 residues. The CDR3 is CASRDVRGETQYF. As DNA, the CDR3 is TGCGCCAGCAGGGATGTCCGGGGGGAGACCCAGTACTTC.

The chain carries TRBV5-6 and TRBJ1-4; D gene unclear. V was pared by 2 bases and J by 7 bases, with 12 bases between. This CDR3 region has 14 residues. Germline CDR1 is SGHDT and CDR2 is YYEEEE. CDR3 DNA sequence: TGTGCCAGCAGCTTCAGAGGGCGCGGTGAAAAACTGTTTTTT. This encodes CASSFRGRGEKLFF.

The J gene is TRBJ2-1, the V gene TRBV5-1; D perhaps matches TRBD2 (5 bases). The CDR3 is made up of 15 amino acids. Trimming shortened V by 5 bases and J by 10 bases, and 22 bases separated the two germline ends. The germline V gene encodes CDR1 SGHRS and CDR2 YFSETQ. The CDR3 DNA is TGCGCCAGCAGGGCAAGCGGAGGACTGATTGAGGAGCAGTTCTTC. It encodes CASRASGGLIEEQFF.

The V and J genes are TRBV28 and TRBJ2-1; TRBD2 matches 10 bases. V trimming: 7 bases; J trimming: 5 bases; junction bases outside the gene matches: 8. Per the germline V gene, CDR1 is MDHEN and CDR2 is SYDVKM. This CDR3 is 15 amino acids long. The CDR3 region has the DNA TGTGCCAGCATCTCAAGCGGACTAGCGGACAATGAGCAGTTCTTC. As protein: CASISSGLADNEQFF.

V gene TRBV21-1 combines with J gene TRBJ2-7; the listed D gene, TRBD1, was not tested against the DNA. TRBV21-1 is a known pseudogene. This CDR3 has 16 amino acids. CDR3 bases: TGTGCCAGCAGCCCAGGCGGGGCAGGGGGAAGCCACGAGCAGTACTTC. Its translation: CASSPGGAGGSHEQYF.

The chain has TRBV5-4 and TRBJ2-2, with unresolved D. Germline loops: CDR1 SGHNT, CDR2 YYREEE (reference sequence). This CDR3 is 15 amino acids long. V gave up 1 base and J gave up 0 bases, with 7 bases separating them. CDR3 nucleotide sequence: TGTGCCAGCAGCTTGTCCCTAGCGAACACCGGGGAGCTGTTTTTT. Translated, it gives CASSLSLANTGELFF.

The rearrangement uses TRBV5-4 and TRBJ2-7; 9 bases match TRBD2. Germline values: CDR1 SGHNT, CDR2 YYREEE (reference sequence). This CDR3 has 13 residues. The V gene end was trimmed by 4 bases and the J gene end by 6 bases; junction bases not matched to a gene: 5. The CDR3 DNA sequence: TGTGCCAGCAGCGTAGCGGGGGTCCTCGAGCAGTACTTC. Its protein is CASSVAGVLEQYF.

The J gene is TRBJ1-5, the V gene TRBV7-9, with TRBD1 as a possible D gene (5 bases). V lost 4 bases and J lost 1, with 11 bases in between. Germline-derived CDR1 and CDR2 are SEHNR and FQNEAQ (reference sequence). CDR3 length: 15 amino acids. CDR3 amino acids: CASSYGTGSNQPQHF. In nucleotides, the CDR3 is TGTGCCAGCAGCTATGGGACCGGGAGCAATCAGCCCCAGCATTTT.

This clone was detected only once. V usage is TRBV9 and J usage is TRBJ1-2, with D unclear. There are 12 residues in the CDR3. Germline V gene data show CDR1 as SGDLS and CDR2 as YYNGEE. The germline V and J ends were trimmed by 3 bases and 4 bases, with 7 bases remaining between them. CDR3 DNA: TGTGCCAGCAGCGCAGAGCGCTATGGCTACACCTTC. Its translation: CASSAERYGYTF.

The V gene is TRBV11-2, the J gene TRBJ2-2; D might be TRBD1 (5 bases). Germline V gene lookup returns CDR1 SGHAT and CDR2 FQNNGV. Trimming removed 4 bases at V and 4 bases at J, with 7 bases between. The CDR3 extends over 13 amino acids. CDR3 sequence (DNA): TGTGCCAGCAGCTGGGGCGTCACCGGGGAGCTGTTTTTT. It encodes CASSWGVTGELFF.

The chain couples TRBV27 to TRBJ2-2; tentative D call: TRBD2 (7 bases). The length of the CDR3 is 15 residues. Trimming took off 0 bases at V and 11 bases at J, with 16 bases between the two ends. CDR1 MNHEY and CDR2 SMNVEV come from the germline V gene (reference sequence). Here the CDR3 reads CASSLSMFGGPELFF. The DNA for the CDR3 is TGTGCCAGCAGTTTATCGATGTTCGGGGGGCCAGAGCTGTTTTTT.

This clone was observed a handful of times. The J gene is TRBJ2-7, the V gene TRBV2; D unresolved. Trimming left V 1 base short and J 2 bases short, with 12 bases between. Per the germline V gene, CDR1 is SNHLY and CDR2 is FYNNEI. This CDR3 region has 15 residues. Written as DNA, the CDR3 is TGTGCCAGCAGTGAAGAAGGGCAGGTACCCTACGAGCAGTACTTC. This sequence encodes CASSEEGQVPYEQYF.

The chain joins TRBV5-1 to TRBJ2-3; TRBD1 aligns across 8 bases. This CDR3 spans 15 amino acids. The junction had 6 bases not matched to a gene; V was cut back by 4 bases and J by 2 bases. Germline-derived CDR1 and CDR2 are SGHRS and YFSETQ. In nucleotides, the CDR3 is TGCGCCAGCAGCGCGACAGGGGTAAACACAGATACGCAGTATTTT. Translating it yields CASSATGVNTDTQYF.